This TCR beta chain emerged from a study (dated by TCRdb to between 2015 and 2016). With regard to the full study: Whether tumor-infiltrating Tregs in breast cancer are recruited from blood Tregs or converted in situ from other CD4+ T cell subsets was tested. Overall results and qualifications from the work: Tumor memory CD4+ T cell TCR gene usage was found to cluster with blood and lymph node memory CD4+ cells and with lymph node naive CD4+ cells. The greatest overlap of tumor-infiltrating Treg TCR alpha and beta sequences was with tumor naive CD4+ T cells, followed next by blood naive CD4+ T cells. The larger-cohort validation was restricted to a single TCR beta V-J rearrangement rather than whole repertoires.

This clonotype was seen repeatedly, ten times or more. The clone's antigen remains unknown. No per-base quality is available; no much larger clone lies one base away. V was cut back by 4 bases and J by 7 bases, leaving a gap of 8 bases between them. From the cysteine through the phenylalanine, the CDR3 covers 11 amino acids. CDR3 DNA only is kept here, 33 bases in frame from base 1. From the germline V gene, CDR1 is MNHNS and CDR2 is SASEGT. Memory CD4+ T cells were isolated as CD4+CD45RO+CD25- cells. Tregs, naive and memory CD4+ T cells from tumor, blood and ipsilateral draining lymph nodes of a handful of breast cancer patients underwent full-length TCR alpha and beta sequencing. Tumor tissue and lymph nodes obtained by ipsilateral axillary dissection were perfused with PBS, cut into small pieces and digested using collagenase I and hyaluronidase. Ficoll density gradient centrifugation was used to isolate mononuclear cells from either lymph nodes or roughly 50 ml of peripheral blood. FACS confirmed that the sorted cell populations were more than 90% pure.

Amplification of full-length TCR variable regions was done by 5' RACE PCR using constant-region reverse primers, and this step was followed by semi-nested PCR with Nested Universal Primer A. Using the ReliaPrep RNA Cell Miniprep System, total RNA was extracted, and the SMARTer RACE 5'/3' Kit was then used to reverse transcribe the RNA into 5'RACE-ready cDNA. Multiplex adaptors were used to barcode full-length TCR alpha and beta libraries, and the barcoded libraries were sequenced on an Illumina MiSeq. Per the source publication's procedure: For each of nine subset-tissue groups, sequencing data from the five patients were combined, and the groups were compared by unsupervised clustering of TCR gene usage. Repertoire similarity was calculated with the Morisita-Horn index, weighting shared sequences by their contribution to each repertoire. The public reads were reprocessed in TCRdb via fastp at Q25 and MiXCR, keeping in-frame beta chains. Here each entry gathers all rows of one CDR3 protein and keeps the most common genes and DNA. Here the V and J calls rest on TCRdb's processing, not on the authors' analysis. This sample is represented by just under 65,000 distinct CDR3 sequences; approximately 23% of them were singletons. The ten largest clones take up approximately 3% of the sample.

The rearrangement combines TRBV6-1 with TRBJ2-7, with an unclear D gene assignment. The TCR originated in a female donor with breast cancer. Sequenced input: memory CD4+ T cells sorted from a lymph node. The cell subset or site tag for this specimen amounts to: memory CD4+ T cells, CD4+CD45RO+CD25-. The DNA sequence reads TGTGCCAGCAGTGTACAGTGGGAGCAGTACTTC. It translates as CASSVQWEQYF.